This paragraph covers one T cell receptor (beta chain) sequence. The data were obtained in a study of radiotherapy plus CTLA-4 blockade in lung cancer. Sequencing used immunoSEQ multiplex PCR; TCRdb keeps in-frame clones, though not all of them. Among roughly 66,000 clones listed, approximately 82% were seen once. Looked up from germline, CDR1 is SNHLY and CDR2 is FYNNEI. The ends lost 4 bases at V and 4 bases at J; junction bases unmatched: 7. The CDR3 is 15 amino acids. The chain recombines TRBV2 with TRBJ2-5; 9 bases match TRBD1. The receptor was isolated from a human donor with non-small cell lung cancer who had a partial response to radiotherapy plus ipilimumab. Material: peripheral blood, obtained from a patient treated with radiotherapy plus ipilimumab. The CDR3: CASSAGQGKGETQYF. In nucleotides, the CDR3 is TGTGCCAGCAGTGCGGGACAGGGTAAGGGAGAGACCCAGTACTTC.